This T cell receptor (beta chain) was sequenced for a study of PD-1 blockade in classical Hodgkin lymphoma. Turning to this clone: The target antigen is unknown.

Specified time point: cycle 4 day 1 (C4D1), after less than 7 weeks of nivolumab. Every one of the patients relapsed after autologous stem cell transplantation (brentuximab vedotin exposure was variable). Germline assignment: CDR1 SGHVS and CDR2 FQNEAQ. Trimming pared 1 base from V and 1 base from J, leaving 13 bases between. CDR3 length: 16 residues. General study findings and limits: Newly diagnosed patients and complete responders had comparable diversity at baseline.

Generated by immunoSEQ multiplex PCR, the TCRdb table keeps only in-frame clones and is missing some. This sample has around 65,000 clones, with around nine tenths found just once. V usage is TRBV7-8 and J usage is TRBJ2-5; no definite D call. The sample consisted of peripheral blood mononuclear cells (PBMCs), taken before the fourth cycle of nivolumab. This clonotype was obtained from a human donor with classical Hodgkin lymphoma. CDR3: CASSLGASRIQETQYF. The CDR3, as DNA: TGTGCCAGCAGCTTAGGGGCCAGCAGAATCCAAGAGACCCAGTACTTC. Looking up the rest from reference TRBV7-8 and TRBJ2-5 gives the full variable domain: GAGVSQSPRYKVAKRGQDVALRCDPISGHVSLFWYQQALGQGPEFLTYFQNEAQLDKSGLPSDRFFAERPEGSVSTLKIQRTQQEDSAVYLCASSLGASRIQETQYFGPGTRLLVL.